These 4 T cell receptor beta chains were all obtained from the same sample, sequenced in a study of blood T cell repertoires in COVID-19. TCRdb's copy holds only in-frame clones and misses some; the assay was immunoSEQ multiplex PCR. The sample consists of approximately 220,000 clones, approximately 85% of them appearing once. Sequenced sample: peripheral blood. The receptor source for this set is a man in his forties or fifties who had recovered from COVID-19.

The chain employs TRBV24-1 and TRBJ2-2, with 9 bases fitting TRBD1. V trimming: 5 bases; J trimming: 5 bases; junction bases outside the gene matches: 11. Germline CDR1 reads KGHDR; CDR2 reads SFDVKD. This CDR3 contains 17 residues. The CDR3 nucleotides are TGTGCCACCAGTGGGGGGATAGGGACAGGGAGTACCGGGGAGCTGTTTTTT. It is translated as CATSGGIGTGSTGELFF.

The chain uses TRBV11-2 and TRBJ2-7, with TRBD2 as a possible D gene (5 bases). Germline CDR1 is SGHAT and CDR2 is FQNNGV. The CDR3 runs to 13 residues. Trimming removed 5 bases at V and 3 bases at J, with 11 bases between. CDR3 nucleotides: TGTGCCAGCAGCACCCGACGGGGCTACGAGCAGTACTTC. Translated: CASSTRRGYEQYF.

The chain recombines TRBV27 with TRBJ1-1; D perhaps matches TRBD1 (6 bases). The ends were cut back, 6 bases at V and 7 bases at J, with 15 bases in the middle. The CDR3 spans 13 residues. Germline V lookup: CDR1 MNHEY, CDR2 SMNVEV (reference sequence). CDR3 amino acids: CASRAQGAVEAFF. CDR3 nucleotide sequence: TGTGCCAGCAGGGCACAGGGCGCGGTTGAAGCTTTCTTT.

Notes on this clone: Its ends do not fully match the called genes, so a read error is possible. V gene TRBV3-1 (or the pseudogene TRBV3-2) combines with J gene TRBJ1-1; the D gene is possibly TRBD1 (5 bases). Germline CDR1 and CDR2: LGHDT and YNNKEL (reference sequence). CDR3 length equals 14 residues. The CDR3 region has the DNA TGTGCCAGCAGTCAAGATGGAGGGGACGCCGAAGCTTTCTTT. It codes for CASSQDGGDAEAFF.